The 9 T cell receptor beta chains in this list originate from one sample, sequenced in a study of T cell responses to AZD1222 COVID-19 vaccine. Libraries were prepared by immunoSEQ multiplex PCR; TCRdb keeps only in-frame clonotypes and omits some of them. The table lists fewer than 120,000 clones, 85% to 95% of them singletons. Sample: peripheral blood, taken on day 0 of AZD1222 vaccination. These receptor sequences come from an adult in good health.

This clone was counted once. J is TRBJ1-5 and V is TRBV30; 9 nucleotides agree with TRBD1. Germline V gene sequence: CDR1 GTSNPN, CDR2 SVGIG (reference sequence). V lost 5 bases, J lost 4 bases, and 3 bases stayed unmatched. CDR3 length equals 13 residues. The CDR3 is CAWETGGNQPQHF. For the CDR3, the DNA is TGTGCCTGGGAGACAGGGGGGAATCAGCCCCAGCATTTT.

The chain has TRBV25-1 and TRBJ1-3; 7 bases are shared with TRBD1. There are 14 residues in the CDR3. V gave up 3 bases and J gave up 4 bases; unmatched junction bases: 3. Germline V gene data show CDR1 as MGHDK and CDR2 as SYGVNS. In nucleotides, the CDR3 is TGTGCCAGCAGTGAGACAGGGCACGGAAACACCATATATTTT. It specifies CASSETGHGNTIYF.

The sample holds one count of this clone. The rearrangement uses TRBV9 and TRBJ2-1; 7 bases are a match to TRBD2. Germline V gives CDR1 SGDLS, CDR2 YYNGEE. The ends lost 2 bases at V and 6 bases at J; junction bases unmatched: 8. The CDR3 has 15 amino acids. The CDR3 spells CASSVVSGAGNEQFF. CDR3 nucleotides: TGTGCCAGCAGCGTCGTCAGCGGGGCCGGCAATGAGCAGTTCTTC. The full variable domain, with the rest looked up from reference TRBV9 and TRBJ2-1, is DSGVTQTPKHLITATGQRVTLRCSPRSGDLSVYWYQQSLDQGLQFLIQYYNGEERAKGNILERFSAQQFPDLHSELNLSSLELGDSALYFCASSVVSGAGNEQFFGPGTRLTVL.

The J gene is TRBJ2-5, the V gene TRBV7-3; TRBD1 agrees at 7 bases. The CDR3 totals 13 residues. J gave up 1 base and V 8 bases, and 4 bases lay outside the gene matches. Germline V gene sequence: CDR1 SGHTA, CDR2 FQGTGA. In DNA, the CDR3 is TGTGCCAGCTCAAGACAGGGCCAAGAGACCCAGTACTTC. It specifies CASSRQGQETQYF. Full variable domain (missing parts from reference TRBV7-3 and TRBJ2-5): GAGVSQTPSNKVTEKGKYVELRCDPISGHTALYWYRQSLGQGPEFLIYFQGTGAADDSGLPNDRFFAVRPEGSVSTLKIQRTERGDSAVYLCASSRQGQETQYFGPGTRLLVL.

CDR3 coding DNA: TGTGCCAGCAGTACCGACAGGGGGCAGGGAGCCGAGCAGTACTTC. It specifies CASSTDRGQGAEQYF. The chain links TRBV6-5 to TRBJ2-7; TRBD1 agrees at 10 bases. V trimming: 5 bases; J trimming: 6 bases; junction bases outside the gene matches: 10. Germline V gives CDR1 MNHEY, CDR2 SVGAGI. CDR3 length: 15 residues.

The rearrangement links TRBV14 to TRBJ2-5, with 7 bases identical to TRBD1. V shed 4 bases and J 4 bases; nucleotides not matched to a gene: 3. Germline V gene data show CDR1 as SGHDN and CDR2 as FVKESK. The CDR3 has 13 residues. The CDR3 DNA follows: TGTGCCAGCAGCCCCCGGACAGGAGAGACCCAGTACTTC. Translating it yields CASSPRTGETQYF.

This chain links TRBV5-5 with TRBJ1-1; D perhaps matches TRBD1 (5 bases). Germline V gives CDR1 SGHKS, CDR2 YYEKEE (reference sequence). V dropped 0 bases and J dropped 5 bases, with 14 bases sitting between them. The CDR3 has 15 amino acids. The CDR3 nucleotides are TGTGCCAGCAGCTTGGTGTCAGGGCAGGAGACTGAAGCTTTCTTT. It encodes CASSLVSGQETEAFF.

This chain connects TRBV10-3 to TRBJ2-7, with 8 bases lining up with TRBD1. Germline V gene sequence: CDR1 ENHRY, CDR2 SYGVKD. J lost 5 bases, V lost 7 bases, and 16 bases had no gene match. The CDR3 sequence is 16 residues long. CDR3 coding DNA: TGTGCCATCACCCGCCAGGGGGCGAATAAGAAGAACGAGCAGTACTTC. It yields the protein CAITRQGANKKNEQYF.

CDR3 DNA: TGCACCCCGGGGGTTAACTATGGCTACACCTTC. Translated: CTPGVNYGYTF. This chain joins TRBV20-1 and TRBJ1-2; D is perhaps TRBD1 (5 bases). CDR1 DFQATT and CDR2 SNEGSKA come from the germline V gene (reference sequence). This CDR3 is built from 11 residues.